Listed below are T cell receptor beta chains from one sample, sequenced in a study of cytomegalovirus exposure and HLA in healthy donors. This table comes from immunoSEQ multiplex PCR, and its TCRdb copy is limited to in-frame clones, with some not included. The table lists roughly 200,000 clones, approximately 85% of them singletons. The sample was PBMCs. The receptors were sampled from a woman between 50 and 59 years old in good health and CMV-seronegative. Each CDR3 is given without its conserved first and last residue.

10,TRBV5-1,TRBJ2-7,ASSLDTYEQY
12,TRBV27,TRBJ1-5,ASSLAGSYQPQH
13,TRBV11-3,TRBJ2-2,ASSLEGGVSGELF
15,TRBV7-9,TRBJ1-4,ASSYGTGFSTNEKLF
11,TRBV28,TRBJ2-2,ASSLDSTGELF
14,TRBV7-2,TRBJ2-5,ASSLDSGRVQETQY
14,TRBV19,TRBJ1-5,ASSIVDRGSNQPQH
11,TRBV5-6,TRBJ2-7,ASRPGQGREQY
14,TRBV5-8,TRBJ2-7,ASSLVWGTGIYEQY
13,TRBV5-4,TRBJ2-3,ASSLGGASTDTQY
12,TRBV29-1,TRBJ1-2,SVESGGPNYGYT
13,TRBV28,TRBJ1-1,ASSHRTGGITEAF
14,TRBV4-1,TRBJ2-3,ASSQVITGEPDTQY
16,TRBV6-1,TRBJ2-2,ASSEAGGRALWTGELF
11,TRBV30,TRBJ1-4,AWRDRGDEKLF
16,TRBV29-1,TRBJ2-7,SARSYGLAGGPTYEQY
14,TRBV28,TRBJ2-7,ASSLTSGGLFYEQY
13,TRBV6-5,TRBJ1-5,ASSYSGQGNQPQH
12,TRBV7-8,TRBJ1-4,ASSLVDRGEKLF
14,TRBV28,TRBJ1-1,ASSERGTGGNTEAF
11,TRBV7-3,TRBJ2-7,ASSLGPRDEQY